This T cell receptor (beta chain) was captured by sequencing in a study of blood T cell repertoires in COVID-19. As for the study in general: Both acute and convalescent COVID-19 samples were obtained from the United States, Italy and Spain. PBMCs, B-cell-depleted T cells, or T cells were the source of the cDNA or gDNA that made up the material.

The CDR3 is made up of 15 amino acids. V trimming: 0 bases; J trimming: 1 base; junction bases outside the gene matches: 2. CDR1 is MDHEN, CDR2 SYDVKM, per germline. Enrollment of patients from Seattle took place during active infection, with longitudinal follow-up. Authors' analysis steps: It was from reference gene primer amplification that nucleated cell counts were estimated. The data were produced by immunoSEQ multiplex PCR, yet TCRdb's version contains in-frame clones alone and is incomplete. The V and J calls and clone size were taken over from that table, and D and trimming were inferred from the DNA. The sample contains 400,000 to 450,000 clones, about nine tenths of which appear only once.

The chain links TRBV28 to TRBJ1-1; 7 bases map to TRBD1. The sequenced material came from peripheral blood. The TCR was taken from a woman in her thirties or forties with COVID-19, enrolled during active disease. The CDR3 DNA follows: TGTGCCAGCAGTTTATGGGCAGGGGGGAACACTGAAGCTTTCTTT. Protein sequence: CASSLWAGGNTEAFF.